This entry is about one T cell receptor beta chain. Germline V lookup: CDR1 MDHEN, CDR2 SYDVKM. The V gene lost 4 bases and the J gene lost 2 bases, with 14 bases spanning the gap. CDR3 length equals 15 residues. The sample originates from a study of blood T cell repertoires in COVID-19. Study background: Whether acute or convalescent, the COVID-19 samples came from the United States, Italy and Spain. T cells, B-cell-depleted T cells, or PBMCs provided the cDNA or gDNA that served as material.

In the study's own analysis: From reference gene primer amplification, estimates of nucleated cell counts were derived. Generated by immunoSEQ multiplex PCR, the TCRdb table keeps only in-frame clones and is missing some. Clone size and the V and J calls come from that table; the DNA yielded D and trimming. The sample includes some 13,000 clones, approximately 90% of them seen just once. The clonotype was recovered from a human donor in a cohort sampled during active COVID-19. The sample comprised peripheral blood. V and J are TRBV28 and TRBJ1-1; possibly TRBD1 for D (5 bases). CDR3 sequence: CASSSGGILNTEAFF. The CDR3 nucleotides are TGTGCCAGCAGTTCCGGGGGAATACTCAACACTGAAGCTTTCTTT.